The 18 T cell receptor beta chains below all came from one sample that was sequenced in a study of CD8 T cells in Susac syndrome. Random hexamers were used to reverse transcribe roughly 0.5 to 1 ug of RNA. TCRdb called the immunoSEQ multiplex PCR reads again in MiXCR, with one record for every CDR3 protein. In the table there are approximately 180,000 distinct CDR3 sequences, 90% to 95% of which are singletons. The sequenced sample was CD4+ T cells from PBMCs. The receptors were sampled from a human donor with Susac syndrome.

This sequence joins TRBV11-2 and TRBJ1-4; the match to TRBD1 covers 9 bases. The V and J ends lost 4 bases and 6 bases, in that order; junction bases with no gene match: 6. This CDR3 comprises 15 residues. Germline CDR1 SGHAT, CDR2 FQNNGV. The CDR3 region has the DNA TGTGCCAGCAGCTCACCGGGACAGGGTCATGAAAAACTGTTTTTT. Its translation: CASSSPGQGHEKLFF.

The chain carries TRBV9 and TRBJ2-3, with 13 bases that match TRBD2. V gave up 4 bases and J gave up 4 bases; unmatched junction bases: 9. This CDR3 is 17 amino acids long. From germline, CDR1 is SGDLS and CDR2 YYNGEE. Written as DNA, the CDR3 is TGTGCCAGCAGCTTTACACGGACTAGCGGGAGAGCAGATACGCAGTATTTT. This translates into CASSFTRTSGRADTQYF.

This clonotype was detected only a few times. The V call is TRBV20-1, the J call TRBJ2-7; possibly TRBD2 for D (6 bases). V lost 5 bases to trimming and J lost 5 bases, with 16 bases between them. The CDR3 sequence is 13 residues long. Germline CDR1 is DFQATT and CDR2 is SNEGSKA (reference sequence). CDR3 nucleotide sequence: TGCAGTGCTCGTAAGAATCTAGCGAACGAGCAGTACTTC. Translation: CSARKNLANEQYF.

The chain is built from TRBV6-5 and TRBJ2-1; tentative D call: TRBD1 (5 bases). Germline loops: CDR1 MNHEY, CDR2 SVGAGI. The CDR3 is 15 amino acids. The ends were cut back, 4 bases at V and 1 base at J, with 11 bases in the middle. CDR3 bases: TGTGCCAGCAGTTTCGGGCAGGGTTCCTACAATGAGCAGTTCTTC. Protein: CASSFGQGSYNEQFF.

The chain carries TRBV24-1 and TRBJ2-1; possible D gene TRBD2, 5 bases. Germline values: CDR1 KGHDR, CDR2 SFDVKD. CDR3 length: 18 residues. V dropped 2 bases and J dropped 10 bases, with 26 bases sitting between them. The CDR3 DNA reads TGTGCCACCAGTGATTCGAGCCCTTCAACGACTAAGGTGTACGAGCAGTTCTTC. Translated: CATSDSSPSTTKVYEQFF.

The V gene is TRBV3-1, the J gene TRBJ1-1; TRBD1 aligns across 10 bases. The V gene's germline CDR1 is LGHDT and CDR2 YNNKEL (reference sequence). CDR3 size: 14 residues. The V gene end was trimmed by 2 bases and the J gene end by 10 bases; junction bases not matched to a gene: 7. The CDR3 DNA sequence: TGTGCCAGCAGCCAAAAATCTAGGACAGGGGGAGCTTTCTTT. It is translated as CASSQKSRTGGAFF.

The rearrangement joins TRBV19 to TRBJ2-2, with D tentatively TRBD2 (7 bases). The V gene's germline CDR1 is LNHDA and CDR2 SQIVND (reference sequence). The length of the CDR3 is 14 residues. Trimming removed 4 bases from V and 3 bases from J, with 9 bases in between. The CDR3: CASSSGGYTGELFF. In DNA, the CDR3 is TGTGCCAGTAGTAGCGGGGGCTACACCGGGGAGCTGTTTTTT.

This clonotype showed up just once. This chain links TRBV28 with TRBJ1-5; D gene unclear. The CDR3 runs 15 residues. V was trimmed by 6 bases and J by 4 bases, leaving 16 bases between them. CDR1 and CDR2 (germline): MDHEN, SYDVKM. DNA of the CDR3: TGTGCCAGCAGCCCCCTAGGCGGCGAAAATCAGCCCCAGCATTTT. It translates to CASSPLGGENQPQHF. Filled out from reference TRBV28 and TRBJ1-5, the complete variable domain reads DVKVTQSSRYLVKRTGEKVFLECVQDMDHENMFWYRQDPGLGLRLIYFSYDVKMKEKGDIPEGYSVSREKKERFSLILESASTNQTSMYLCASSPLGGENQPQHFGDGTRLSIL.

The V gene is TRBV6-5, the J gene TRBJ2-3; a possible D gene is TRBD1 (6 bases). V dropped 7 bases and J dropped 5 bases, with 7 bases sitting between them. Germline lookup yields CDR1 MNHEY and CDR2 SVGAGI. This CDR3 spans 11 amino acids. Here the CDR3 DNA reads TGTGCCAGCATACAGGGAGATACGCAGTATTTT. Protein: CASIQGDTQYF.

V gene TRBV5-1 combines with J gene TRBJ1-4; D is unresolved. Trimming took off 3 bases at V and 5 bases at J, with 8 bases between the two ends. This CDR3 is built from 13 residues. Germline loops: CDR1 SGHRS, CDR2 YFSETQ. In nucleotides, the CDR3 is TGCGCCAGCAGCTCCGGACGAAATGAAAAACTGTTTTTT. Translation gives CASSSGRNEKLFF.

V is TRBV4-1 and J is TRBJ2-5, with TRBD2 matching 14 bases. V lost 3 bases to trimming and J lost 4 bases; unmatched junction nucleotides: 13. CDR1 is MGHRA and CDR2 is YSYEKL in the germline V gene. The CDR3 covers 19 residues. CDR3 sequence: CASSHYTGTSGRGVETQYF. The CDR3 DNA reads TGCGCCAGCAGCCATTATACCGGGACTAGCGGGAGAGGAGTAGAGACCCAGTACTTC.

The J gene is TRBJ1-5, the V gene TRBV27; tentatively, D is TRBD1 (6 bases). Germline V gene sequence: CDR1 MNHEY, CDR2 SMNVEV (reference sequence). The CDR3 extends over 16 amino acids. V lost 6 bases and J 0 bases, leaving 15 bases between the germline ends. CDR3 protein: CASSEIGGFSNQPQHF. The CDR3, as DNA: TGTGCCAGCAGCGAAATAGGGGGATTTAGCAATCAGCCCCAGCATTTT.

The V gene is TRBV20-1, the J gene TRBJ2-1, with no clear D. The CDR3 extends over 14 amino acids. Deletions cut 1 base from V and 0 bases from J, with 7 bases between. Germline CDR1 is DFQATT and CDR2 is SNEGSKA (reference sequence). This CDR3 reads CSARGETSYNEQFF. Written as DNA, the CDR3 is TGCAGTGCTAGAGGGGAAACCTCCTACAATGAGCAGTTCTTC.

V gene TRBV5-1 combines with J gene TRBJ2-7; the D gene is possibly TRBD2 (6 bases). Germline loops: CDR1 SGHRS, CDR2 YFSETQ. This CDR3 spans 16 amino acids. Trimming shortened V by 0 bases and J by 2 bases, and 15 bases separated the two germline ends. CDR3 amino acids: CASSLDESSGAYEQYF. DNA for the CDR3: TGCGCCAGCAGCTTGGATGAGTCGTCGGGAGCCTACGAGCAGTACTTC.

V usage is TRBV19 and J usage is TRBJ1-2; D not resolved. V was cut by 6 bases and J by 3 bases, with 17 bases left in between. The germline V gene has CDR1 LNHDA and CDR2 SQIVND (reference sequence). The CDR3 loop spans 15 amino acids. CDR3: CASRADPPDHYGYTF. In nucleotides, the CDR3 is TGTGCCAGTAGGGCGGATCCTCCGGACCACTATGGCTACACCTTC.

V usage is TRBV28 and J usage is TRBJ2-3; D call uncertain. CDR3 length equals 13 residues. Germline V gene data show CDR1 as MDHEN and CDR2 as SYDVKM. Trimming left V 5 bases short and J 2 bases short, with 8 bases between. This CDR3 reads CASSPPLTDTQYF. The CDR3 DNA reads TGTGCCAGCAGTCCACCTCTCACAGATACGCAGTATTTT.

The DNA of the CDR3 is TGTGCCAGCAGGCCGACTCAACCCACGCAGTATTTT. Its translation is CASRPTQPTQYF. The chain combines TRBV2 with TRBJ2-3, with D uncertain. Trimming pared 6 bases from V and 9 bases from J, leaving 13 bases between. The CDR3 sequence is 12 residues long. Germline CDR1 SNHLY, CDR2 FYNNEI.

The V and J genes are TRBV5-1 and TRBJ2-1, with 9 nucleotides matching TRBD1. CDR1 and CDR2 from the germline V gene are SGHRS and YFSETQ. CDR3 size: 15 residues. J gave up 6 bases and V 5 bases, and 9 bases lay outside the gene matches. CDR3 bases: TGCGCCAGCAGACCCCCCGGGACAGGGTCCAATGAGCAGTTCTTC. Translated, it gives CASRPPGTGSNEQFF.